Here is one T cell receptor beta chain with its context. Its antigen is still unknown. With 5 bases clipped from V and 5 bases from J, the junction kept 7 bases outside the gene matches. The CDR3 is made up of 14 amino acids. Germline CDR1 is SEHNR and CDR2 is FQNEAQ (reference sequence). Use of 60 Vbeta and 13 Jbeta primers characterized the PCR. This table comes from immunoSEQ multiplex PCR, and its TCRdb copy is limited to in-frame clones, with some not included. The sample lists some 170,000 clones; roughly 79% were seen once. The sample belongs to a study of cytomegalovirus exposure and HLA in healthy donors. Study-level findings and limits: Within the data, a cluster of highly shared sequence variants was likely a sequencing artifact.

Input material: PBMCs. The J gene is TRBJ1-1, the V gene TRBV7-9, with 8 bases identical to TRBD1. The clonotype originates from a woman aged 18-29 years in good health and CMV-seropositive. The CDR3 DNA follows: TGTGCCAGCAGCACCAGGGGGCGTGAGACTGAAGCTTTCTTT. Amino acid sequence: CASSTRGRETEAFF.